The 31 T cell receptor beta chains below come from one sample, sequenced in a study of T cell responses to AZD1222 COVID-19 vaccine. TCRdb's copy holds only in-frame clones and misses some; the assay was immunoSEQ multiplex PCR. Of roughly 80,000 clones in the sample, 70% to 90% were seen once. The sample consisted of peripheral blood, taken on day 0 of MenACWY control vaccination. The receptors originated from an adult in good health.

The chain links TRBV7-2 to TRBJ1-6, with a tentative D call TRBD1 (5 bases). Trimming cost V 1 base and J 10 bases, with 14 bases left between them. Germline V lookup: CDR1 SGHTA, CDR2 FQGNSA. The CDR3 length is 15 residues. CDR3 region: CASSLGMGRVSPLHF. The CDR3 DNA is TGTGCCAGCAGCTTAGGTATGGGCAGGGTCTCACCCCTCCACTTT.

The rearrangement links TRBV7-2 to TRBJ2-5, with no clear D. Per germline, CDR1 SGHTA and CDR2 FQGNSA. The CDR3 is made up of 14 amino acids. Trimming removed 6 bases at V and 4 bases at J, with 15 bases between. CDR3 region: CASSQLGRGETQYF. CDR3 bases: TGTGCCAGCAGTCAGCTCGGCAGAGGAGAGACCCAGTACTTC.

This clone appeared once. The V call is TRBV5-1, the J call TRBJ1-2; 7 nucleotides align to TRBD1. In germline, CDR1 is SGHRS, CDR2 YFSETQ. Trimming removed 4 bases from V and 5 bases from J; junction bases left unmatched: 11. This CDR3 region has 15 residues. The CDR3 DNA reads TGCGCCAGCAGCCTAGGGACAGACACACTGTATGGCTACACCTTC. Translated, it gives CASSLGTDTLYGYTF.

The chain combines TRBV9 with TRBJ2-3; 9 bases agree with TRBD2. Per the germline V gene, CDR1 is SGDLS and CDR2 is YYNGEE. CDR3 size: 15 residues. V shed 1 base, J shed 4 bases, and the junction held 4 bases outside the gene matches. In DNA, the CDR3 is TGTGCCAGCAGCGTACAGGCGGGGGGGCCAGATACGCAGTATTTT. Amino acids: CASSVQAGGPDTQYF. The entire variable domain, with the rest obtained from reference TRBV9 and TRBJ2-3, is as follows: DSGVTQTPKHLITATGQRVTLRCSPRSGDLSVYWYQQSLDQGLQFLIQYYNGEERAKGNILERFSAQQFPDLHSELNLSSLELGDSALYFCASSVQAGGPDTQYFGPGTRLTVL.

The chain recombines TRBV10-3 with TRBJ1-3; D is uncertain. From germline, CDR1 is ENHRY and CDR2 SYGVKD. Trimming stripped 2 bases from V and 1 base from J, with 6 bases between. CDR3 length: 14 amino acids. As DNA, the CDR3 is TGTGCCATCAGTGAGATGCGGTCTGGAAACACCATATATTTT. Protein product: CAISEMRSGNTIYF.

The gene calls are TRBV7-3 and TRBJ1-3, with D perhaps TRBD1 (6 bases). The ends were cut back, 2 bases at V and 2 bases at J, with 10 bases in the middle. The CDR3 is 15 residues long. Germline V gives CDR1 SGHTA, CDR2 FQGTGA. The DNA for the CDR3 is TGTGCCAGCAGCTTAGAACGGGGGCCTGGAAACACCATATATTTT. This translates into CASSLERGPGNTIYF.

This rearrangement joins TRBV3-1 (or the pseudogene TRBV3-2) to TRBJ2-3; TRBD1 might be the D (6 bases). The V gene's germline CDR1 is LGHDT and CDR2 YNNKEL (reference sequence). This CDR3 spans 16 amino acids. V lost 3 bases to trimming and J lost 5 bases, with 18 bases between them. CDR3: CASSQKAGAGGDTQYF. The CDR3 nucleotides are TGTGCCAGCAGCCAGAAGGCAGGGGCCGGTGGAGATACGCAGTATTTT.

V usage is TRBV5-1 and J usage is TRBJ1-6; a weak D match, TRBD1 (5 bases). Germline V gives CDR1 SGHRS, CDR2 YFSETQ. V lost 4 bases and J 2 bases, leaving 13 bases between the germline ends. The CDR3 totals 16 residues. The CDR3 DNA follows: TGCGCCAGCAGCCCAGACCAGGGAACCTATAATTCACCCCTCCACTTT. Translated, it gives CASSPDQGTYNSPLHF.

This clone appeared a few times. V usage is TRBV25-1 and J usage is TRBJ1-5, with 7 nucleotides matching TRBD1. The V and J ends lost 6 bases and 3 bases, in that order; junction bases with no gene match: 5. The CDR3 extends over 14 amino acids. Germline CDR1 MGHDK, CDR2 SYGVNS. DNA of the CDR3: TGTGCCAGCAGCGAGGACAGGTTCAATCAGCCCCAGCATTTT. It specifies CASSEDRFNQPQHF.

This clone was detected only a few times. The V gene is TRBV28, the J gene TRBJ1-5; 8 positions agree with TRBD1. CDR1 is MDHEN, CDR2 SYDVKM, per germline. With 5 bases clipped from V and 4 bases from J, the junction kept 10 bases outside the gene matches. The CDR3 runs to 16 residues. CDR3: CASSEGQAGVNQPQHF. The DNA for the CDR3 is TGTGCCAGCAGTGAGGGACAGGCGGGGGTGAATCAGCCCCAGCATTTT.

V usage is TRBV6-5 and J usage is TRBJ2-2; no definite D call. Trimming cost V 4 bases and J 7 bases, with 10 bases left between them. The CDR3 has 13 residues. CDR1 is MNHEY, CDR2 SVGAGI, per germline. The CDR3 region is CASSWSIVGELFF. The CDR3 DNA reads TGTGCCAGCAGTTGGAGTATAGTCGGGGAGCTGTTTTTT.

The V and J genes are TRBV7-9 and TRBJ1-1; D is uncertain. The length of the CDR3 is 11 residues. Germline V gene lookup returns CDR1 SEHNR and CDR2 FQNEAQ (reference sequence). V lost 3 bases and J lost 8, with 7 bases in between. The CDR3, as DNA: TGTGCCAGCAGCTTTATGGACGAAGCTTTCTTT. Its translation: CASSFMDEAFF.

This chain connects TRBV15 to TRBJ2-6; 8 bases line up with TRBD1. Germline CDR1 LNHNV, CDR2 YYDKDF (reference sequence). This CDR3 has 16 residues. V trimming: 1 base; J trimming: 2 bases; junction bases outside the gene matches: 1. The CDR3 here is CATSRAGGAGANVLTF. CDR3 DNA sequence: TGTGCCACCAGCAGAGCAGGGGGCGCTGGGGCCAACGTCCTGACTTTC.

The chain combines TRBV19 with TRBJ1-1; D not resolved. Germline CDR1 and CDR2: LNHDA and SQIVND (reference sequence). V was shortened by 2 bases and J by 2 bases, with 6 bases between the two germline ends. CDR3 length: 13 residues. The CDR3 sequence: CASSIKSNTEAFF. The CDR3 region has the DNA TGTGCCAGTAGTATAAAGAGTAACACTGAAGCTTTCTTT.

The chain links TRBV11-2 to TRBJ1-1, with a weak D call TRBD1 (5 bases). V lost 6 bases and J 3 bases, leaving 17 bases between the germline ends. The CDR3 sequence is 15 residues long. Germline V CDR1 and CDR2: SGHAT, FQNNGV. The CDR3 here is CASRPPGATYTEAFF. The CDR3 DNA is TGTGCCAGCAGGCCACCCGGGGCCACCTACACTGAAGCTTTCTTT.

The CDR3 spells CASSAASGTQQYF. The CDR3, as DNA: TGTGCCAGCAGCGCAGCGTCCGGGACTCAGCAGTATTTT. The chain is built from TRBV7-2 and TRBJ2-3; D is perhaps TRBD2 (6 bases). This CDR3 comprises 13 residues. The V and J ends lost 5 bases and 11 bases respectively, with 17 bases between them. The germline V gene encodes CDR1 SGHTA and CDR2 FQGNSA.

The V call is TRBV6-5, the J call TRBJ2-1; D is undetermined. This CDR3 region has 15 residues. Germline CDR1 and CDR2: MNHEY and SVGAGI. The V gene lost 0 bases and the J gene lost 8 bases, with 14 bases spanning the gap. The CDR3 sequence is CASSYSSWSDDEQFF. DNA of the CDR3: TGTGCCAGCAGTTACTCCTCTTGGAGTGACGATGAGCAGTTCTTC.

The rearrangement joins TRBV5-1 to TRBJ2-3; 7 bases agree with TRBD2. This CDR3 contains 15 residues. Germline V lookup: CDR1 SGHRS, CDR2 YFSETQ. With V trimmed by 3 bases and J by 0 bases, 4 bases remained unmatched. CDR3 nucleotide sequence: TGCGCCAGCAGCTCTTCTAGCGGAAGCACAGATACGCAGTATTTT. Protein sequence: CASSSSSGSTDTQYF.

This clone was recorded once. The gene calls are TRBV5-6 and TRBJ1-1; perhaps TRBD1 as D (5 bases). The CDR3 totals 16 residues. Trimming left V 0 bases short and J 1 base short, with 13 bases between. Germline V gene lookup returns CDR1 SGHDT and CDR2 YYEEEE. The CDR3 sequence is CASSLAGGLRNTEAFF. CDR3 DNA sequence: TGTGCCAGCAGCTTGGCCGGGGGATTACGGAACACTGAAGCTTTCTTT.

The CDR3 reads CAWSVVPETQYF. DNA for the CDR3: TGTGCCTGGAGTGTAGTACCAGAGACCCAGTACTTC. The J gene is TRBJ2-5, the V gene TRBV30, with D hard to call. This CDR3 contains 12 residues. The V end lost 0 bases, the J end lost 4 bases, and 6 bases lay between the germline ends. The germline V gene has CDR1 GTSNPN and CDR2 SVGIG (reference sequence).

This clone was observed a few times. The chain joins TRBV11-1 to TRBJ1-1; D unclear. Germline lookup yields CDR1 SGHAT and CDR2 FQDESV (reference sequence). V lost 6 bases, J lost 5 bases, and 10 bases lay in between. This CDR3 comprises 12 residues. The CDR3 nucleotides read TGTGCCAGCAGTAGGGAGAGGACTGAAGCTTTCTTT. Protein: CASSRERTEAFF.

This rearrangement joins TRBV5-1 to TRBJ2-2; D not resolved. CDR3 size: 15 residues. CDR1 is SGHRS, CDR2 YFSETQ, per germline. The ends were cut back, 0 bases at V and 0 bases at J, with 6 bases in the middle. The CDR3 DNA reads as TGCGCCAGCAGCTTGGACAGCGCGAACACCGGGGAGCTGTTTTTT. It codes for CASSLDSANTGELFF.

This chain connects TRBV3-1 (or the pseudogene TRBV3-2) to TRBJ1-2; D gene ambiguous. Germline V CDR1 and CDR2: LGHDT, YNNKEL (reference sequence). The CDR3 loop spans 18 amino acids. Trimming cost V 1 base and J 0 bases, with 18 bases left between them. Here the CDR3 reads CASSQGEGLGYSNYGYTF. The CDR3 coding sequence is TGTGCCAGCAGCCAAGGGGAAGGCCTCGGATACTCTAACTATGGCTACACCTTC.

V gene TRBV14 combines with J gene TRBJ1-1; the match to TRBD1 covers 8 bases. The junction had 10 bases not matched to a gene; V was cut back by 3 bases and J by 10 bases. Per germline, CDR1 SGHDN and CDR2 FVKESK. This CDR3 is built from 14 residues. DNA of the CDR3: TGTGCCAGCAGCCAGGGGACAGGCTCCCCCCCAGCTTTCTTT. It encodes CASSQGTGSPPAFF.

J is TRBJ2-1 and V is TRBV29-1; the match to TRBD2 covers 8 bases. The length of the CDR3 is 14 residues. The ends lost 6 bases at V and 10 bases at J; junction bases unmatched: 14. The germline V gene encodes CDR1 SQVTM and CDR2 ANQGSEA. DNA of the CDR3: TGCAGCGTCCACCCAGCGGGGGCCTCCAACGAGCAGTTCTTC. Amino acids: CSVHPAGASNEQFF.

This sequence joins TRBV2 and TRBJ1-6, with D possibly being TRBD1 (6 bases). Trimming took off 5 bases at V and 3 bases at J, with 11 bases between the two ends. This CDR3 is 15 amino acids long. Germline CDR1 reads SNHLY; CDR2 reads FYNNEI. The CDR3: CASSTQGNYNSPLHF. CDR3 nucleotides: TGTGCCAGCAGTACACAGGGAAACTATAATTCACCCCTCCACTTT.

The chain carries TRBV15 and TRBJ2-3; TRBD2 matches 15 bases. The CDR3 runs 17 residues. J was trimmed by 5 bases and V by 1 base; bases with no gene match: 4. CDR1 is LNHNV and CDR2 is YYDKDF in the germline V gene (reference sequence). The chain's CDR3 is CATSRGGTSGGRDTQYF. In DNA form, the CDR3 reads TGTGCCACCAGCAGAGGAGGGACTAGCGGGGGGAGAGATACGCAGTATTTT.

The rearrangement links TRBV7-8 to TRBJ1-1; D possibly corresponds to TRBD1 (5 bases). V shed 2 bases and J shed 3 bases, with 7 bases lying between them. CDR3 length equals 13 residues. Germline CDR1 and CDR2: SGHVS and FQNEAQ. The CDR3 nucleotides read TGTGCCAGCAGCTTACGAGGGGACACTGAAGCTTTCTTT. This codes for CASSLRGDTEAFF.

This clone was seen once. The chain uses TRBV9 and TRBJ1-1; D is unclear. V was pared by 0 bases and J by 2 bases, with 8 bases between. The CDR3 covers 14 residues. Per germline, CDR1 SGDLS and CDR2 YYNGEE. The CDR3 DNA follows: TGTGCCAGCAGCGTAGTTATGGGTAACACTGAAGCTTTCTTT. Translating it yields CASSVVMGNTEAFF.

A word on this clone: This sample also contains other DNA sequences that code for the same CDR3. CDR3 amino acids: CASSIVNQPQHF. The CDR3 bases are TGTGCCAGTAGTATAGTGAATCAGCCCCAGCATTTT. The gene calls are TRBV19 and TRBJ1-5; D is unclear. CDR1 is LNHDA, CDR2 SQIVND, per germline (reference sequence). This CDR3 has 12 amino acids. V was shortened by 1 base and J by 4 bases, with 2 bases between the two germline ends.

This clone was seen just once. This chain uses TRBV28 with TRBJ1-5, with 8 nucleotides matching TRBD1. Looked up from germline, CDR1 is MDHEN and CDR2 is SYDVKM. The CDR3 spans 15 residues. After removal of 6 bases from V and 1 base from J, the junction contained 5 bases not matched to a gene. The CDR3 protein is CASRYGQGSNQPQHF. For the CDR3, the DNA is TGTGCCAGCAGATATGGACAGGGAAGCAATCAGCCCCAGCATTTT.